This T cell receptor (beta chain) was sequenced during a study of OX40 agonist ivuxolimab in advanced cancers. Study-level background: Ivuxolimab, an antibody acting as an agonist of OX40 (CD134), was used to treat patients. Overall study findings and caveats: Circulating CD4+ and CD8+ T cells showed clonal expansion by week 6 at 0.1 to 3.0 mg/kg. The specificity for antigen of the expanded peripheral T cells was not determined.

Autoimmune disease history or systemic immunosuppression disqualified patients. Germline V gene lookup returns CDR1 SGHNT and CDR2 YENEEA. This CDR3 is built from 16 residues. J lost 6 bases, V lost 5 bases, and 13 bases had no gene match. Here immunoSEQ multiplex PCR was the method, and the copy in TCRdb shows in-frame clones only, minus some. The data show tens of thousands of clones, about 88% seen once. The sample holds one count of this clone. No antigen is known for it. Sample: CD4+ or CD8+ T cells sorted from blood, taken in a trial of the OX40 agonist ivuxolimab. The clonotype originates from an adult with an advanced solid tumor such as melanoma, head and neck, liver or kidney cancer. The chain joins TRBV11-3 to TRBJ2-7; TRBD2 matches at 10 bases. The CDR3 here is CASSEGMGLAGAEQYF. CDR3 nucleotide sequence: TGTGCCAGCAGCGAGGGTATGGGGCTAGCGGGAGCCGAGCAGTACTTC. Drawing the rest from reference TRBV11-3 and TRBJ2-7, the complete variable domain is EAGVVQSPRYKIIEKKQPVAFWCNPISGHNTLYWYLQNLGQGPELLIRYENEEAVDDSQLPKDRFSAERLKGVDSTLKIQPAELGDSAVYLCASSEGMGLAGAEQYFGPGTRLTVT.